This TCR beta chain was identified during a study of memory CD4+ T cells and cytomegalovirus serostatus. About the research overall: Healthy Belgian adult donors included 9 or 10 CMV-positive and 24 CMV-negative people.

Study results and caveats: Of approximately 160 reported CMV TCRbeta sequences, roughly 70 were found in memory CD4+ repertoires.

Many counts were recorded for this clone. What it recognizes is unknown. As handled by the study authors: Out-of-frame sequences were removed, leaving roughly 2.1 million distinct TCRbeta sequences. The assay was immunoSEQ multiplex PCR, and TCRdb's table has in-frame clones only and misses some. The DNA gave D and trimming, while V, J and clone size come from that table. The table lists about 82,000 clones, approximately 80% of them singletons. Single viable CD3+CD4+CD8-CD45RO+ cells were sorted as the memory CD4+ T cells. After thawing, CD4+ T cells were positively selected. Germline-derived CDR1 and CDR2 are SGHAT and FQNNGV. The CDR3 loop spans 13 amino acids. Trimming took 5 bases from V and 2 from J, leaving 9 bases between them.

This TCR was recovered from an adult in good health and CMV-seronegative. Sequenced input: memory CD4+ T cells from blood. V is TRBV11-2 and J is TRBJ1-1; unclear D gene. In DNA form, the CDR3 reads TGTGCCAGCAGCCCGGACCTAAACACTGAAGCTTTCTTT. Its protein product is CASSPDLNTEAFF.